The next 9 T cell receptor beta chains were all read from a single sample in a study of neurological immune-mediated disorders. MiXCR, applied by TCRdb to the 5' RACE reads, yields one record per CDR3 protein. The sample lists under 80,000 distinct CDR3 sequences; about 14% were seen once. Sequencing was carried out using PBMCs. Receptors were obtained from a woman in her forties or fifties in good health.

The V call is TRBV5-1, the J call TRBJ2-7; D assignment may be TRBD1 or TRBD2 (5 bases each). Trimming took off 4 bases at V and 6 bases at J, with 17 bases between the two ends. The CDR3 is 14 amino acids. Germline assignment: CDR1 SGHRS and CDR2 YFSETQ. DNA of the CDR3: TGCGCCAGCAGCGAAGGGAAGGGGAGCGGCGAGCAGTACTTC. It codes for CASSEGKGSGEQYF.

This clonotype was observed many times. The rearrangement uses TRBV5-1 and TRBJ2-6; D unclear. V was pared by 0 bases and J by 0 bases, with 4 bases between. The germline V gene encodes CDR1 SGHRS and CDR2 YFSETQ. The CDR3 has 15 residues. As DNA, the CDR3 is TGCGCCAGCAGCTTGGTCGTCTCTGGGGCCAACGTCCTGACTTTC. Residues: CASSLVVSGANVLTF.

This clonotype was observed at least ten times. This chain uses TRBV5-1 with TRBJ1-1; 7 bases fit TRBD1. The V and J ends lost 4 bases and 4 bases, in that order; junction bases with no gene match: 7. CDR3 length equals 14 residues. The germline CDR1 and CDR2 sequences are SGHRS and YFSETQ. This CDR3 reads CASSGDRVSTEAFF. CDR3 coding DNA: TGCGCCAGCAGCGGCGACAGGGTGAGCACTGAAGCTTTCTTT.

This clonotype was seen ten or more times. V gene TRBV6-5 combines with J gene TRBJ2-6; no clear D. The CDR3 is 17 amino acids. Germline values: CDR1 MNHEY, CDR2 SVGAGI. Trimming removed 0 bases from V and 4 bases from J, with 13 bases in between. This CDR3 reads CASSYSAVPYGANVLTF. CDR3 DNA sequence: TGTGCCAGCAGTTACTCGGCAGTTCCTTACGGGGCCAACGTCCTGACTTTC.

Many counts were recorded for this clonotype. CDR3 sequence reads: CASSPGRIQETQYF. The CDR3 DNA is TGTGCCAGCAGCCCCGGACGGATCCAAGAGACCCAGTACTTC. This chain uses TRBV7-2 with TRBJ2-5; D is ambiguous. Between the trimmed V and J ends, which lost 5 bases and 1 base, there was a span of 11 bases. This CDR3 spans 14 amino acids. In germline, CDR1 is SGHTA, CDR2 FQGNSA.

This clonotype appeared many times. The chain joins TRBV12-3 or TRBV12-4 to TRBJ2-7; D is unresolved. The CDR3 contains 12 residues. Trimming shortened V by 3 bases and J by 6 bases, and 9 bases separated the two germline ends. CDR3 sequence (DNA): TGTGCCAGCAGTTTGTCCAGCCTCGAGCAGTACTTC. Its translation is CASSLSSLEQYF.

On this clonotype itself: A much larger clone sits a single nucleotide away, making a read error possible. The V gene is TRBV28, the J gene TRBJ2-7; the D is unclear. V lost 8 bases to trimming and J lost 10 bases, with 24 bases between them. The CDR3 sequence is 14 residues long. Germline V lookup: CDR1 MDHEN, CDR2 SYDVKM. In DNA form, the CDR3 reads TGTGCCAGCGGTTCACAGCCACTGTTTTGGGATCAGTACTTC. Translating it yields CASGSQPLFWDQYF.

This clonotype has a count of ten or more. This chain links TRBV10-3 with TRBJ1-1; TRBD1 is a possible D gene (6 bases). CDR1 ENHRY and CDR2 SYGVKD come from the germline V gene. Trimming took 11 bases from V and 3 from J, leaving 10 bases between them. The CDR3 has 11 residues. Here the CDR3 reads CAVQGYTEAFF. The CDR3 DNA sequence: TGTGCCGTTCAGGGGTACACTGAAGCTTTCTTT.

In its sample, this clonotype was seen many times. The rearrangement uses TRBV5-1 and TRBJ2-3, with 7 bases aligning to TRBD2. The ends lost 5 bases at V and 5 bases at J; junction bases unmatched: 8. Germline CDR1 is SGHRS and CDR2 is YFSETQ. The CDR3 is 14 amino acids. The CDR3 DNA follows: TGCGCCAGCAGTATCGCGGGAGCTGAAGATACGCAGTATTTT. This sequence encodes CASSIAGAEDTQYF.